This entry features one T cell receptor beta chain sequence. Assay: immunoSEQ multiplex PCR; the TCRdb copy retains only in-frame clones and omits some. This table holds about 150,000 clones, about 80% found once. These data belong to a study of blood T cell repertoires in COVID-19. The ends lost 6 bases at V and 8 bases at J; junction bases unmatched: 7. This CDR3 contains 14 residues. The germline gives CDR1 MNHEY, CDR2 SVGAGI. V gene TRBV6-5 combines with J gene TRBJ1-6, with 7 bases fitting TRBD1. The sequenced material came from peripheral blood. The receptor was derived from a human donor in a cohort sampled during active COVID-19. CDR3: CASRATGIYSPLHF. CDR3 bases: TGTGCCAGCAGGGCGACAGGGATTTATTCACCCCTCCACTTT.